This section outlines one T cell receptor (beta chain) sequence together with its context. Its antigen remains unidentified. V was cut by 3 bases and J by 6 bases, with 2 bases left in between. Germline V gives CDR1 DFQATT, CDR2 SNEGSKA (reference sequence). The CDR3 extends over 9 amino acids. Blood CD8+ and CD4+ T cells underwent high-throughput TCR beta sequencing. This entry is derived from a study of CD8 T cells in Susac syndrome. Overall study findings and caveats: TCR sequencing and HLA analysis covered a relatively small number of individuals.

RNA was extracted with the RNeasy kit, and a quantity of about 0.45 to 1 ug was reverse transcribed using random hexamers. TCR beta CDR3 was amplified by immunoSEQ multiplex PCR. This amplification extended across 54 Vbeta and 13 Jbeta segments. MiXCR, applied by TCRdb to the immunoSEQ multiplex PCR reads, yields one record per CDR3 protein. Among some 120,000 distinct CDR3 sequences listed, 85% to 95% were seen once. The sequencing sample was made of CD4+ T cells from PBMCs. The source is a human donor in good health. V and J are TRBV20-1 and TRBJ1-2, with D uncertain. CDR3 sequence (DNA): TGCAGTGCTAGGAATGGCTACACCTTC. This encodes CSARNGYTF.